This T cell receptor (beta chain) comes out of a study of T cell responses to AZD1222 COVID-19 vaccine. TCRdb keeps only in-frame clones here, not all; method: immunoSEQ multiplex PCR. The table records roughly 99,000 clones, around 90% of them present only once. Findings of the study overall: Possibly, clonal diversity was underestimated; donors were largely white British and included more females. Regions 160-218 and 743-854 dominated among vaccine-associated CD4 TCRs spanning spike.

About this clone itself: Its matching antigen is unknown.

Sequenced here: peripheral blood, sampled on day 0 of AZD1222 vaccination. This sequence originates from an adult in good health.

The CDR3 here is CASSLKGAKNIQYF. The CDR3 bases are TGTGCCAGCAGCTTAAAGGGAGCCAAAAACATTCAGTACTTC. The V gene is TRBV7-9, the J gene TRBJ2-4; D remains unclear. Trimming shortened V by 2 bases and J by 0 bases, and 5 bases separated the two germline ends. Germline CDR1 SEHNR, CDR2 FQNEAQ (reference sequence). The CDR3 is 14 amino acids.